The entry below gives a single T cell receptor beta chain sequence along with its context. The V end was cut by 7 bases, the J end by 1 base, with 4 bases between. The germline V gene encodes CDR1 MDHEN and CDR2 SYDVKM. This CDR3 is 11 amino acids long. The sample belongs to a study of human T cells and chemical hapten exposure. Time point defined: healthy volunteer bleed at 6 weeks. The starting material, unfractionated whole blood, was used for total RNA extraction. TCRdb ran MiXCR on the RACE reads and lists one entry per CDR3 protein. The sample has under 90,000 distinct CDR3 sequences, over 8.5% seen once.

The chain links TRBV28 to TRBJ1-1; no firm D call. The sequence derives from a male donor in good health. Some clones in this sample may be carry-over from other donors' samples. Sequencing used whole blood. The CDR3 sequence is CASTGNTEAFF. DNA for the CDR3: TGTGCCAGCACAGGGAACACTGAAGCTTTCTTT.